This passage covers 8 T cell receptor beta chains from one sample sequenced in a study of shared clonotypes between healthy human individuals. Sequencing used immunoSEQ multiplex PCR; TCRdb keeps in-frame clones, though not all of them. The sample yields some 100,000 clones, over 65% seen once. Sequenced: memory CD8+ T cells sorted from blood. Noted subset: CD45RO+ cells pooled with CCR7-negative TemRA cells. The origin of the receptors is a woman younger than 45 in good health.

The V gene is TRBV21-1, the J gene TRBJ2-6; no check of the table's D call, TRBD1, against the DNA was made. TRBV21-1 is a documented pseudogene. This CDR3 is built from 18 residues. The CDR3, as DNA: TGTGCCAGCAGCGACACCGGGACAGGGGGTTCTGGGGCCAACGTCCTGACTTTC. It yields the protein CASSDTGTGGSGANVLTF.

This chain links TRBV29-1 with TRBJ1-2; no firm D call. CDR1 is SQVTM and CDR2 is ANQGSEA in the germline V gene. The CDR3 totals 13 residues. The ends were cut back, 4 bases at V and 0 bases at J, with 9 bases in the middle. The CDR3 DNA sequence: TGCAGCGTTGCTATGGGAGCTAACTATGGCTACACCTTC. As protein: CSVAMGANYGYTF.

The rearrangement joins TRBV4-2 to TRBJ2-7; D unclear. The CDR3 has 16 amino acids. V was trimmed by 0 bases and J by 0 bases, leaving 12 bases between them. Germline V lookup: CDR1 LGHNA, CDR2 YNFKEQ. CDR3 in amino acids: CASSQDVPGSSYEQYF. CDR3 nucleotide sequence: TGTGCCAGCAGCCAAGATGTCCCGGGCAGCTCCTACGAGCAGTACTTC.

As to this clone: In the same sample, other DNA sequences code for this CDR3. The rearrangement joins TRBV2 to TRBJ2-7; no clear D. V lost 1 base and J 2 bases, leaving 6 bases between the germline ends. The CDR3 extends over 13 amino acids. The germline V gene encodes CDR1 SNHLY and CDR2 FYNNEI. The CDR3 region is CASSEGLAYEQYF. CDR3 sequence (DNA): TGTGCCAGCAGTGAAGGGCTTGCCTACGAGCAGTACTTC.

The chain recombines TRBV4-1 with TRBJ2-5; TRBD1 matches 10 bases. The J call may be in error: the DNA end matches TRBJ2-7 better. This CDR3 region has 15 residues. Germline assignment: CDR1 MGHRA and CDR2 YSYEKL. CDR3 DNA: TGCGCCAGCAGCCAAGGACAGGGGGCTGGGTACGAGCAGTACTTC. Its protein product is CASSQGQGAGYEQYF.

The chain recombines TRBV11-2 with TRBJ2-1; D is uncertain. V was pared by 1 base and J by 2 bases, with 12 bases between. CDR3 length: 16 residues. Germline values: CDR1 SGHAT, CDR2 FQNNGV. CDR3 DNA: TGTGCCAGCAGCTTAGGAATAGCTGTTACCTACAATGAGCAGTTCTTC. Amino acid sequence: CASSLGIAVTYNEQFF.

The rearrangement uses TRBV2 and TRBJ2-1, with D perhaps matching TRBD1 (6 bases). The CDR3 contains 14 residues. Germline V CDR1 and CDR2: SNHLY, FYNNEI. The V and J ends lost 1 base and 8 bases respectively, with 12 bases between them. CDR3 sequence (DNA): TGTGCCAGCAGTGAAGAGGGGGACGGGGATGAGCAGTTCTTC. Translating gives CASSEEGDGDEQFF.

V is TRBV18 and J is TRBJ2-1; TRBD2 matches 9 bases. V lost 8 bases, J lost 4 bases, and 9 bases stayed unmatched. Germline V gene sequence: CDR1 KGHSH, CDR2 LQKENI. The CDR3 is made up of 15 amino acids. This chain's CDR3 is CASRIAGAKYNEQFF. The CDR3 DNA reads as TGTGCCAGCAGAATAGCGGGAGCGAAATACAATGAGCAGTTCTTC.